Included here is one T cell receptor (beta chain) sequence, with context. As originally analysed: For nucleated cells, counts were estimated from reference gene primer amplification. Profiling relied on immunoSEQ multiplex PCR, and the TCRdb table lists in-frame clones only, not all of them. The V and J calls and clone size were taken over from that table, and D and trimming were inferred from the DNA. The table records some 250,000 clones, roughly 80% of them present only once. The data originate from a study of blood T cell repertoires in COVID-19. Study information: There were acute and convalescent COVID-19 samples, and they came from the United States, Italy and Spain. Sources were T cells, B-cell-depleted T cells, or PBMCs; the material itself was cDNA or gDNA.

Trimming removed 4 bases at V and 7 bases at J, with 20 bases between. The germline V gene encodes CDR1 PRHDT and CDR2 FYEKMQ (reference sequence). There are 16 residues in the CDR3. This TCR was recovered from a woman over 75 with acute or convalescent COVID-19. The sequenced material came from peripheral blood. The chain is built from TRBV13 and TRBJ2-1; D is perhaps TRBD1 (6 bases). CDR3 region: CASSSKTGLGINEQFF. The CDR3 DNA reads as TGTGCCAGCAGCTCGAAGACAGGACTTGGGATAAATGAGCAGTTCTTC.